This T cell receptor (beta chain) was profiled in a study of shared clonotypes between healthy human individuals. Produced via immunoSEQ multiplex PCR; TCRdb's table is partial and in-frame only. The sample carries around 1 million clones, about three quarters recorded once. Germline loops: CDR1 SGHNT, CDR2 YYREEE (reference sequence). V lost 2 bases and J 0 bases, leaving 5 bases between the germline ends. The CDR3 spans 13 residues. Source material: memory CD4+ T cells sorted from blood. Subset defined: CD45RA-negative fraction. V gene TRBV5-4 combines with J gene TRBJ1-1; unclear D gene. The TCR originated in a young man in good health. CDR3 nucleotide sequence: TGTGCCAGCAGCTTCTCCCTGAACACTGAAGCTTTCTTT. This codes for CASSFSLNTEAFF.